The entry that follows covers one TCR beta chain sequence. These data originate in a study of memory CD4+ T cells and cytomegalovirus serostatus. The sort gate was single viable CD3+CD4+CD8-CD45RO+ cells for memory CD4+ T cells. The CDR3 totals 15 residues. The V segment lost 2 bases and the J segment 5 bases; nucleotides outside the gene matches: 9. The germline V gene encodes CDR1 SGHNT and CDR2 YYREEE (reference sequence). Assay used: immunoSEQ multiplex PCR; TCRdb lists only in-frame clones, some missing. Of about 96,000 clones listed, roughly 80% are singletons. The chain couples TRBV5-4 to TRBJ2-5, with 7 bases lining up with TRBD2. Sample: memory CD4+ T cells from blood. This TCR was recovered from an adult in good health and CMV-seropositive. The CDR3, as DNA: TGTGCCAGCAGCTTACGACGCGGGAGTGGGGAGACCCAGTACTTC. The encoded protein is CASSLRRGSGETQYF.